These T cell receptor beta chains were read from a single sample in a study of control samples from healthy donors and cancer patients. Data came from immunoSEQ multiplex PCR; TCRdb stores just in-frame clones and leaves some out. The sample records fewer than 200,000 clones, just over 90% being singletons. The sequencing input was blood. The receptors come from a man younger than 40 in good health. CDR3s include the opening cysteine and the closing phenylalanine or tryptophan. A D gene is named only where the DNA matches it firmly. Where a row states a size, it is once, few, many or the class of an expanded clone; other rows omit it.

V,D,size,J,DNA,CDR3
TRBV6-5,TRBD1,once,TRBJ1-6,TGTGCCAGCAGCCGACAGGGGGGATCTTCACCCCTCCACTTT,CASSRQGGSSPLHF
TRBV21-1,NA,NA,TRBJ2-5,TGTGCCAGCAGCAAAACAGGGGGCGCGGAGACCCAGTACTTC,CASSKTGGAETQYF
TRBV6-5,TRBD2,NA,TRBJ2-1,TGTGCCAGCAGACTAGCGGGGGGGCCCTATGAGCAGTTCTTC,CASRLAGGPYEQFF
TRBV4-3,NA,NA,TRBJ2-7,TGCGCCAGCAGCCAAGACCAGGTTGGCGAGCAGTACTTC,CASSQDQVGEQYF
TRBV29-1,NA,NA,TRBJ2-5,TGCAGCGTGGTAGACAGACCCCGGACCTTAGAGACCCAGTACTTC,CSVVDRPRTLETQYF
TRBV3-1/TRBV3-2,NA,NA,TRBJ1-1,TGTGCCAGCAGCCTAAGACGGGCCGATGAAGCTTTCTTT,CASSLRRADEAFF
TRBV6-5,NA,NA,TRBJ2-2,TGTGCCAGCAGTAGACCCAACACCGGGGAGCTGTTTTTT,CASSRPNTGELFF
TRBV6-2/TRBV6-3,TRBD1,once,TRBJ2-7,TGTGCCAGCAGTTACGGGGACAGGTTCTCCTACGAGCAGTACTTC,CASSYGDRFSYEQYF
TRBV5-1,NA,NA,TRBJ1-1,TGCGCCAGCAGCGCAACACAGGGGAACACTGAAGCTTTCTTT,CASSATQGNTEAFF
TRBV13,NA,NA,TRBJ1-5,TGTGCCAGCAGCGACCCGGGTGCAGGGTTTTCGAAGCGGCGCAATCAGCCCCAGCATTTT,CASSDPGAGFSKRRNQPQHF
TRBV28,NA,NA,TRBJ1-1,TGTGCCAGCAGTCTCCCGACCCAGGGCATGAACACTGAAGCTTTCTTT,CASSLPTQGMNTEAFF
TRBV5-5,NA,once,TRBJ2-7,TGTGCCAGCAGCTTGTTGGGCCCAATAGTCGAGCAGTACTTC,CASSLLGPIVEQYF
TRBV7-9,TRBD1,NA,TRBJ1-1,TGTGCCAGCAGCTCACAGGGGGTGAACACTGAAGCTTTCTTT,CASSSQGVNTEAFF
TRBV12-3/TRBV12-4,NA,NA,TRBJ1-4,TGTGCCAGCAGTTTGTCGGGGGATGAAAAACTGTTTTTT,CASSLSGDEKLFF
TRBV19,TRBD2,once,TRBJ2-2,TGTGCCAGTAGTGGAGGGACGGGACTAGCGGGAGCCACCGGGGAGCTGTTTTTT,CASSGGTGLAGATGELFF
TRBV7-2,NA,NA,TRBJ1-5,TGTGCCAGCAGCCCAGACACGGGCAGAGGGCAGCCCCAGCATTTT,CASSPDTGRGQPQHF
TRBV28,NA,NA,TRBJ2-7,TGTGCCAGCAACCTATCGGACCGTTCCGAGCAGTACTTC,CASNLSDRSEQYF
TRBV23-1,NA,NA,TRBJ2-2,TGCGCCAGCAGTCAAATCCCCTCTGGGGGCACCGGGGAGCTGTTTTTT,CASSQIPSGGTGELFF
TRBV10-2,NA,NA,TRBJ1-2,TGCGCCAGCAGTGAGCAGGGTGGCTATGGCTACACCTTC,CASSEQGGYGYTF
TRBV18,TRBD2,NA,TRBJ2-7,TGTGCCAGCTCACGTGGTTGGATGACTAGCTTGGAGCAGTACTTC,CASSRGWMTSLEQYF
TRBV6-2/TRBV6-3,TRBD2,few,TRBJ2-1,TGTGCCAGCAGCAGACTAGCGGGGGGGCTCTACAATGAGCAGTTCTTC,CASSRLAGGLYNEQFF
TRBV4-2,TRBD2,NA,TRBJ2-7,TGTGCCAGCAGCCAAGACCCGACTAGCGGGGGCTACGAGCAGTACTTC,CASSQDPTSGGYEQYF
TRBV4-3,TRBD2,NA,TRBJ2-1,TGCGCCAGCAGCCATGGGACTAATGTTGGTGAGCAGTTCTTC,CASSHGTNVGEQFF
TRBV5-1,TRBD1,few,TRBJ1-2,TGCGCCAGCAGCCAAGGACAGGGTGGAGGCTACACCTTC,CASSQGQGGGYTF
TRBV2,TRBD1,NA,TRBJ2-5,TGTGCCAGCAGTACCGGCGGACAGGGGGCTGGGGAGACCCAGTACTTC,CASSTGGQGAGETQYF
TRBV9,TRBD2,NA,TRBJ2-5,TGTGCCAGCAGCGTACCACACCCCTCGACTAGCGGGGGAAAGACCCAGTACTTC,CASSVPHPSTSGGKTQYF
TRBV9,TRBD2,NA,TRBJ2-3,TGTGCCAGCAGCGTAGGACTAGCGGGGGCCAGACTTAGTTTT,CASSVGLAGARLSF
TRBV4-2,NA,NA,TRBJ2-4,TGTGCCAGCAGCCAAGGTTCTTTCTCCACGAAAAACATTCAGTACTTC,CASSQGSFSTKNIQYF
TRBV30,TRBD1,NA,TRBJ1-1,TGTGCCTGGAGTATCCCCGGGGGACAGGGGAAGGCTTTCTTT,CAWSIPGGQGKAFF
TRBV11-2,TRBD2,NA,TRBJ2-1,TGTGCCAGCAGCTCCTTGTTACGACTAGCGGGAGGTTACAATGAGCAGTTCTTC,CASSSLLRLAGGYNEQFF
TRBV9,TRBD2,NA,TRBJ2-2,TGTGCCAGCAGCCCCTGGGCTAGCGGGAGAGCCACCGGGGAGCTGTTTTTT,CASSPWASGRATGELFF
TRBV5-1,TRBD2,NA,TRBJ2-3,TGCGCCAGCAGCTCGGGACTAGCGGGAGTGGGCCCAGATACGCAGTATTTT,CASSSGLAGVGPDTQYF
TRBV6-5,TRBD1,NA,TRBJ1-2,TGTGCCAGCAACTCCCCCGGACAGGGTGACTATGGCTACACCTTC,CASNSPGQGDYGYTF
TRBV24-1,NA,once,TRBJ2-1,TGTGCCACCGCTCGGGGCCCGAGCTCCTACAATGAGCAGTTCTTC,CATARGPSSYNEQFF
TRBV2,TRBD1,NA,TRBJ1-6,TGTGCCAGCAGTTCCTCGGCAGGGGGCGGCTATAATTCACCCCTCCACTTT,CASSSSAGGGYNSPLHF
TRBV27,TRBD1,NA,TRBJ2-7,TGTGCCAGCAGTGACAGGGGGTCATACTACGAGCAGTACTTC,CASSDRGSYYEQYF
TRBV7-9,NA,NA,TRBJ1-1,TGTGCCAGCAGTCCAATGAACACTGAAGCTTTCTTT,CASSPMNTEAFF
TRBV7-7,NA,NA,TRBJ2-3,TGTGCCAGCAGCCCCCGGGGGCGAACAGATACGCAGTATTTT,CASSPRGRTDTQYF
TRBV10-2,NA,NA,TRBJ2-2,TGCGCCAGCAGTGAGGAAGGGGGACGGGGGGAGCTGTTTTTT,CASSEEGGRGELFF
TRBV24-1,NA,NA,TRBJ2-7,TGTGCCACCAGTGGTCTGACAGTTCCCTACGAGCAGTACTTC,CATSGLTVPYEQYF